This TCR beta chain was identified during a study of cytomegalovirus exposure and HLA in healthy donors. Notes on the study in general: Later analysis indicated greater clonal expansion among HLA-associated TCR beta chains than among equally common other chains.

Donors showed nominal health when sampled, although they likely had unrecorded immune exposures. CDR3 length: 16 residues. Trimming cost V 2 bases and J 6 bases; bases outside gene matches: 12. The germline V gene encodes CDR1 SGHAT and CDR2 FQDESV (reference sequence). The PCR contained 60 Vbeta and 13 Jbeta primers. The table came from immunoSEQ multiplex PCR; TCRdb's copy has only in-frame clones and leaves some out. The sample holds just under 80,000 clones. Points on this clone: Its antigen remains unidentified.

The sequencing sample was made of PBMCs. This receptor was identified in a man aged 18-30 years in good health and CMV-seropositive. The gene calls are TRBV11-1 and TRBJ1-2; 7 bases are shared with TRBD1. The CDR3 loop is CASSLLKPGGWDGYTF. CDR3 sequence (DNA): TGTGCCAGCAGCTTATTAAAACCAGGGGGATGGGATGGCTACACCTTC.